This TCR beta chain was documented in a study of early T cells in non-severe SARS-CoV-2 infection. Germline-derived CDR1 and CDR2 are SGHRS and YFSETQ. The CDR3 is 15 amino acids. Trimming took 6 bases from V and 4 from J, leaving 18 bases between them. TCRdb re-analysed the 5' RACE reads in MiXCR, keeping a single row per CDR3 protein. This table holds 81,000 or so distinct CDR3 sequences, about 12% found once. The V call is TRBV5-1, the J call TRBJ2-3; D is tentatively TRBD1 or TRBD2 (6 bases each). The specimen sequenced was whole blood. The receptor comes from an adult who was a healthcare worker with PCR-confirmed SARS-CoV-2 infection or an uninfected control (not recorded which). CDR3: CASTLPKGGSDTQYF. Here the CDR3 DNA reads TGCGCCAGCACCCTGCCAAAGGGGGGATCAGATACGCAGTATTTT.